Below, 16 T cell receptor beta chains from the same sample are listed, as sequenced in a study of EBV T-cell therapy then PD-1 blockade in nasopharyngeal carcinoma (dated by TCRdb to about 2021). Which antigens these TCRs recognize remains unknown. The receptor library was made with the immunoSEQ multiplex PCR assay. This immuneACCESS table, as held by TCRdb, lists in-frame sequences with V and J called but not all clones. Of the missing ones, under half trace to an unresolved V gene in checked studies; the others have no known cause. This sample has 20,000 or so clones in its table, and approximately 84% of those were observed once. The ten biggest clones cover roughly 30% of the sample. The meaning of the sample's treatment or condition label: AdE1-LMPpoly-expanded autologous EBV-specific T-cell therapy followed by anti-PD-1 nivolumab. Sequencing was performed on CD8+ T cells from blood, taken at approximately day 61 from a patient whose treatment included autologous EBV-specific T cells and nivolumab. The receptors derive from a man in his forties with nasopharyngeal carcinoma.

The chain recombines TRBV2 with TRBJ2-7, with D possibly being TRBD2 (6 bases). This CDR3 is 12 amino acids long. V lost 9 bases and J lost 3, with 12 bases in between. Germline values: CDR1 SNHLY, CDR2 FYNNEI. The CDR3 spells CASFGGLYEQYF. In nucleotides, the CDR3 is TGTGCCAGTTTTGGGGGACTCTACGAGCAGTACTTC.

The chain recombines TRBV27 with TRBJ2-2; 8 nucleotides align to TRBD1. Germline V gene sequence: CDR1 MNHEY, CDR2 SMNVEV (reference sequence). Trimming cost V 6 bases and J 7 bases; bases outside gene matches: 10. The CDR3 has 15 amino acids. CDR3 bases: TGTGCCAGCAGCCACGGACAGGGTTCGAGCGGGGAGCTGTTTTTT. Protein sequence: CASSHGQGSSGELFF.

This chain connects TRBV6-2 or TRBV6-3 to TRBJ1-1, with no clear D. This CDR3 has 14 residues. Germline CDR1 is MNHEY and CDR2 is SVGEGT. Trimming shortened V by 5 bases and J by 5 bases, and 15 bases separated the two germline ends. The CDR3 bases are TGTGCCAGCAGTGGGATGGAGGCGGGGACTGAAGCTTTCTTT. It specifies CASSGMEAGTEAFF.

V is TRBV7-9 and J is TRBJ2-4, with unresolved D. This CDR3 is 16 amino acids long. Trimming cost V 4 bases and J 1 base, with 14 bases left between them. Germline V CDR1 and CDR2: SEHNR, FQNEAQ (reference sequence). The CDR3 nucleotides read TGTGCCAGCAGCTACCCAGTGGGCGAGGCCAAAAACATTCAGTACTTC. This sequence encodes CASSYPVGEAKNIQYF.

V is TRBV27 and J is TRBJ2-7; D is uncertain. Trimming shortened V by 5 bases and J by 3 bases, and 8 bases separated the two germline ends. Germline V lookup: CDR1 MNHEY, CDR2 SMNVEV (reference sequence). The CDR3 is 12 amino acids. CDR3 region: CASSLGRYEQYF. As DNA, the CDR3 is TGTGCCAGCAGTCTGGGTCGCTACGAGCAGTACTTC.

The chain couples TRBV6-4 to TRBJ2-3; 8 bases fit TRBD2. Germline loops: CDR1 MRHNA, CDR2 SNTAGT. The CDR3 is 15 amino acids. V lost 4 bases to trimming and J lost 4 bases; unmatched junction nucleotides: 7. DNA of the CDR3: TGTGCCAGCAGTGCGTCCGGGGGGGCTGCAGATACGCAGTATTTT. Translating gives CASSASGGAADTQYF.

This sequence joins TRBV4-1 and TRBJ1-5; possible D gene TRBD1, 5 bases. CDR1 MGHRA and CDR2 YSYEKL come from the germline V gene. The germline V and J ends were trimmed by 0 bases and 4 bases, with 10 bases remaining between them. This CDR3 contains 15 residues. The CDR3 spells CASSQEWGGNQPQHF. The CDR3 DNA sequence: TGCGCCAGCAGCCAAGAATGGGGGGGGAATCAGCCCCAGCATTTT.

The CDR3 spells CASSLGLGGEGYGYTF. The CDR3 DNA reads as TGTGCCAGCAGCTTAGGCCTTGGGGGGGAGGGATATGGCTACACCTTC. The chain employs TRBV13 and TRBJ1-2; D is perhaps TRBD1 (5 bases). This CDR3 is built from 16 residues. The V gene's germline CDR1 is PRHDT and CDR2 FYEKMQ (reference sequence). V was pared by 0 bases and J by 5 bases, with 16 bases between.

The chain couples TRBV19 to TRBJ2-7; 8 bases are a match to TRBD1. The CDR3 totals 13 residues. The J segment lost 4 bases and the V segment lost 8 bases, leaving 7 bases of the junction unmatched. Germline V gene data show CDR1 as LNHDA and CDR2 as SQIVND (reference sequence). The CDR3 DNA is TGTGCCAGTTCGACAGGGGTCGGTTACGAGCAGTACTTC. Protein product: CASSTGVGYEQYF.

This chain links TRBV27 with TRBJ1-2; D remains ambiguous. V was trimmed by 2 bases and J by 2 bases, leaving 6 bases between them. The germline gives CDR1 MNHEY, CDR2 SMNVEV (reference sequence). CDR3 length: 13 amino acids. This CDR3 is CASSLRKNYGYTF. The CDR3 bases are TGTGCCAGCAGTTTACGGAAGAACTATGGCTACACCTTC.

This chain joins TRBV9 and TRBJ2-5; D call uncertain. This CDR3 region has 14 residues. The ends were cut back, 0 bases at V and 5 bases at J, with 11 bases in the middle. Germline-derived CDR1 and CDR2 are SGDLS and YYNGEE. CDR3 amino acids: CASSVGWGFETQYF. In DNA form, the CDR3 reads TGTGCCAGCAGCGTAGGCTGGGGTTTCGAGACCCAGTACTTC.

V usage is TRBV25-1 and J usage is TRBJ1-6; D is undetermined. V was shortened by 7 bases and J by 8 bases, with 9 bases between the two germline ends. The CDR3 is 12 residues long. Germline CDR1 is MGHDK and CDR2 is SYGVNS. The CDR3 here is CASKLGDSPLHF. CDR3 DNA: TGTGCCAGCAAACTAGGAGATTCACCCCTCCACTTT.

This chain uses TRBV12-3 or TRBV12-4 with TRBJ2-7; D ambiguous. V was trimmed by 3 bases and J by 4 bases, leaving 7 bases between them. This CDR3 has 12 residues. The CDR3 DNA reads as TGTGCCAGCAGTTTGAGCCCGTACGAGCAGTACTTC. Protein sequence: CASSLSPYEQYF.

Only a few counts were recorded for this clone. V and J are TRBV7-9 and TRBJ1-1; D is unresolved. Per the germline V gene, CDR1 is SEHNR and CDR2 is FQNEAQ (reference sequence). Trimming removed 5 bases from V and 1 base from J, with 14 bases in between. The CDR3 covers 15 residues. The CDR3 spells CASSPTSPGNTEAFF. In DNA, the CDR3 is TGTGCCAGCAGCCCTACTTCCCCGGGGAACACTGAAGCTTTCTTT.

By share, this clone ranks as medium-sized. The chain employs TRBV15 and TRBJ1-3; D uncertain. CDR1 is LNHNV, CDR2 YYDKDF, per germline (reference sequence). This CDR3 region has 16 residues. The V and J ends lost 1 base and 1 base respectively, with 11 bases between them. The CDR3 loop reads CATSRAQDGSGNTIYF. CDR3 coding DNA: TGTGCCACCAGCAGAGCCCAGGACGGATCTGGAAACACCATATATTTT.

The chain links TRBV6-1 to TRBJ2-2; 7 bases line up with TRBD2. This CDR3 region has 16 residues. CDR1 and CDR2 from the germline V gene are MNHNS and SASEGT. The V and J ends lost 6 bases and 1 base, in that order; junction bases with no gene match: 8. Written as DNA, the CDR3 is TGTGCCAGCAGGGAAAGCGGGGCCCTGAACACCGGGGAGCTGTTTTTT. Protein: CASRESGALNTGELFF.